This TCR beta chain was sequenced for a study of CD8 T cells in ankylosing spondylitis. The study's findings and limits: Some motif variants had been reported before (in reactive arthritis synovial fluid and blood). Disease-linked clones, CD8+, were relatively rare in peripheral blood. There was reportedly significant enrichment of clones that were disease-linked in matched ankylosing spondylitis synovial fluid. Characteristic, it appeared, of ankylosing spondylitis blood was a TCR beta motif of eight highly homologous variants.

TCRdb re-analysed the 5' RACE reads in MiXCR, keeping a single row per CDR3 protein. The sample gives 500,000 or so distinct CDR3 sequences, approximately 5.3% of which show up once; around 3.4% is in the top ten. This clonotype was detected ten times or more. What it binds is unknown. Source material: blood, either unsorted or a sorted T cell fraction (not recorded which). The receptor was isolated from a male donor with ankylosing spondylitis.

In DNA, the CDR3 is TGTGCCAGCAGCTTTCAGGGGTCCTACAATGAGCAGTTCTTC. It is translated as CASSFQGSYNEQFF. The rearrangement joins TRBV5-5 to TRBJ2-1; D perhaps matches TRBD1 (6 bases). Germline V gives CDR1 SGHKS, CDR2 YYEKEE (reference sequence). This CDR3 region has 14 residues. The ends were cut back, 2 bases at V and 1 base at J, with 7 bases in the middle.